Detailed here is one T cell receptor (beta chain). Authors' analysis steps: Nucleated cell number was recorded as an estimate derived from reference gene primer amplification. The protocol was immunoSEQ multiplex PCR, while the TCRdb copy is restricted to in-frame clones and leaves out a portion. Clone size and V and J calls were adopted from that table, with D and trimming inferred from the DNA. The sample lists over 200,000 clones, roughly 88% occurring once. The sample comes from a study of blood T cell repertoires in COVID-19. Overall study context: Spain, Italy and the United States supplied samples that represented acute and convalescent COVID-19. PBMCs, B-cell-depleted T cells, or T cells provided the cDNA or gDNA that made up the material.

V trimming: 3 bases; J trimming: 5 bases; junction bases outside the gene matches: 12. This CDR3 contains 16 residues. Germline V gene lookup returns CDR1 MNHEY and CDR2 SMNVEV (reference sequence). Source material: peripheral blood. This receptor was obtained from a human donor in a cohort sampled during active COVID-19. The chain carries TRBV27 and TRBJ1-1; TRBD1 aligns across 7 bases. In nucleotides, the CDR3 is TGTGCCAGCAGTTTTTGGTCGCAGGGACAGCAGACTGAAGCTTTCTTT. This translates into CASSFWSQGQQTEAFF.